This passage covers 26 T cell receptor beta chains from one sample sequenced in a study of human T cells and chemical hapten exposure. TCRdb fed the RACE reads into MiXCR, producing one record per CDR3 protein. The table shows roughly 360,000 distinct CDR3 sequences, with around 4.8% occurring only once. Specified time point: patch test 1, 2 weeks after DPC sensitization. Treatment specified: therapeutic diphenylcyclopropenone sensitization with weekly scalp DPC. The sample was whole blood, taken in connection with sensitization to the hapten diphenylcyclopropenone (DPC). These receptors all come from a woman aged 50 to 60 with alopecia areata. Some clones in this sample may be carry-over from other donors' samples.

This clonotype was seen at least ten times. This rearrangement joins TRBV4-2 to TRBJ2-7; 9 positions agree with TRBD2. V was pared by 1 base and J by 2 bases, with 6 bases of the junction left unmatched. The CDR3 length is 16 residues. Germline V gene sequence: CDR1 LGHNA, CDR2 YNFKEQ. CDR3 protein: CASSQGRGGATYEQYF. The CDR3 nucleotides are TGTGCCAGCAGCCAAGGGCGCGGGGGGGCAACCTACGAGCAGTACTTC.

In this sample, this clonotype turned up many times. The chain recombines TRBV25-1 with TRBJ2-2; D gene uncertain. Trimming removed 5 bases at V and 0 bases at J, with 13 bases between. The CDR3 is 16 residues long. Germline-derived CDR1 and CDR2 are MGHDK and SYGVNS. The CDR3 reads CASSRFIHTNTGELFF. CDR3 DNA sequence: TGTGCCAGCAGTAGGTTCATTCACACGAACACCGGGGAGCTGTTTTTT.

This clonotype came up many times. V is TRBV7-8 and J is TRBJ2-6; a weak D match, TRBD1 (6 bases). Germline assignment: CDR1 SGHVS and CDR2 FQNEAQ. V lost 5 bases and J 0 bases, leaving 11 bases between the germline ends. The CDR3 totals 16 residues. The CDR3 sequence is CASSLGQSSGANVLTF. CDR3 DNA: TGTGCCAGCAGCCTGGGACAATCCTCTGGGGCCAACGTCCTGACTTTC.

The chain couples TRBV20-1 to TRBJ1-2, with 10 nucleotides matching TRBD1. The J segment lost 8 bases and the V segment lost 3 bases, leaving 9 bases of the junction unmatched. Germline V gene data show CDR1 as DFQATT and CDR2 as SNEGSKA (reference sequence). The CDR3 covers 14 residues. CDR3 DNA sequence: TGCAGTGCTAGGGGGACAGGGGAGAAACGGGGCTACACCTTC. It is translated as CSARGTGEKRGYTF.

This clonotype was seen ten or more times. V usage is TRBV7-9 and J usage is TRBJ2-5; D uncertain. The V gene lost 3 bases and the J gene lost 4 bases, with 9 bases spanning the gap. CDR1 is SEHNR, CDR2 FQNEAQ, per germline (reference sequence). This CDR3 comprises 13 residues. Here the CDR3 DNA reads TGTGCCAGCAGCTTGTATTTGGGAGAGACCCAGTACTTC. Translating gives CASSLYLGETQYF. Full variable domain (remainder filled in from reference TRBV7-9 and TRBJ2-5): DTGVSQNPRHKITKRGQNVTFRCDPISEHNRLYWYRQTLGQGPEFLTYFQNEAQLEKSRLLSDRFSAERPKGSFSTLEIQRTEQGDSAMYLCASSLYLGETQYFGPGTRLLVL.

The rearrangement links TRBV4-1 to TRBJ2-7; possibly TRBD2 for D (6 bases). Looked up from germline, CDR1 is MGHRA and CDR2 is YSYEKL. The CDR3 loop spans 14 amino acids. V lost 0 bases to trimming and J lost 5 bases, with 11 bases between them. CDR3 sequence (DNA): TGCGCCAGCAGCCAAGAGGGATGGGAGGACGAGCAGTACTTC. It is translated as CASSQEGWEDEQYF.

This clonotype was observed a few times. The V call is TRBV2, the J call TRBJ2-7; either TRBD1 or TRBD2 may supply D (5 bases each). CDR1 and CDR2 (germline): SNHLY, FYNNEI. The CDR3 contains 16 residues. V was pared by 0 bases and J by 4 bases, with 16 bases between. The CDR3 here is CASSEAERDLSYEQYF. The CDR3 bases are TGTGCCAGCAGTGAAGCAGAGAGGGACCTCTCGTACGAGCAGTACTTC.

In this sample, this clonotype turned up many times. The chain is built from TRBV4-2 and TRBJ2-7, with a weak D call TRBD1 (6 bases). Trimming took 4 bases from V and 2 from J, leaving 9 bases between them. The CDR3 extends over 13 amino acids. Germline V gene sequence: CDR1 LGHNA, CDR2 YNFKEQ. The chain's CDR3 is CASSPGATYEQYF. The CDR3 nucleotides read TGTGCCAGCAGCCCAGGGGCCACCTACGAGCAGTACTTC.

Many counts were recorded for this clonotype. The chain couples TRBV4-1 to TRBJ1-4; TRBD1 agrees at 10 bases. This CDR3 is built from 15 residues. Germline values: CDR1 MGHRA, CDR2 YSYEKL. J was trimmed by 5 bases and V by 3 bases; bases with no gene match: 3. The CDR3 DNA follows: TGCGCCAGCAGCCAGACAGGGGGCGGGAATGAAAAACTGTTTTTT. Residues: CASSQTGGGNEKLFF.

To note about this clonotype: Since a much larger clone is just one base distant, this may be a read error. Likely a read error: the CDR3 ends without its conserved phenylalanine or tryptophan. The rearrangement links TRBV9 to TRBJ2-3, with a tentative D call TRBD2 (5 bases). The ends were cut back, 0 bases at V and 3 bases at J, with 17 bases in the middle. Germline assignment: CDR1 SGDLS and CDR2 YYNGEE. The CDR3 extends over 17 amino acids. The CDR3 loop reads CASSVEMGSGRTDTQYL. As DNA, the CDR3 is TGTGCCAGCAGCGTAGAGATGGGTTCGGGAAGGACAGATACGCAGTATCTT.

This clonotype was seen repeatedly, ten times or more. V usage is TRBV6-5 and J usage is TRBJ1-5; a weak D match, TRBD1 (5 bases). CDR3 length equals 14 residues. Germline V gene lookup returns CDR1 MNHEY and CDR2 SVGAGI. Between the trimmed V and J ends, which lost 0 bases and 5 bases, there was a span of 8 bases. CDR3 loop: CASSYSRDHQPQHF. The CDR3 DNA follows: TGTGCCAGCAGTTACTCAAGGGACCATCAGCCCCAGCATTTT.

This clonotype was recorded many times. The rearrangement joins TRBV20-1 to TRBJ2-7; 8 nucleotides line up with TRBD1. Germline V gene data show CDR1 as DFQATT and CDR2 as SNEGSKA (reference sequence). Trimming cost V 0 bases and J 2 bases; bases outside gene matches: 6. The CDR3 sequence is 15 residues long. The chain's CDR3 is CSARDRDRSPYEQYF. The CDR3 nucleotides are TGCAGTGCTAGAGACCGGGACAGGTCCCCCTACGAGCAGTACTTC.

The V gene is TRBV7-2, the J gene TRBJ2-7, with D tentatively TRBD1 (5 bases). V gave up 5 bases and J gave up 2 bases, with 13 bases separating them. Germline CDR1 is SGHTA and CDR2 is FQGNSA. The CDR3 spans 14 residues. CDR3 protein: CASSPPDSPYEQYF. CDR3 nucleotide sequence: TGTGCCAGCAGCCCCCCTGACAGCCCCTACGAGCAGTACTTC. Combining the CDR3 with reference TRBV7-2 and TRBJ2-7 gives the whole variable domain GAGVSQSPSNKVTEKGKDVELRCDPISGHTALYWYRQSLGQGLEFLIYFQGNSAPDKSGLPSDRFSAERTGGSVSTLTIQRTQQEDSAVYLCASSPPDSPYEQYFGPGTRLTVT.

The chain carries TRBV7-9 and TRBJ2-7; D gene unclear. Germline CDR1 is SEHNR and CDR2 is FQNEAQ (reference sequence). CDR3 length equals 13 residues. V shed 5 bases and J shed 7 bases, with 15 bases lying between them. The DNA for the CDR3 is TGTGCCAGCAGCGTCCTCAGTCGTTTAGAGCAGTACTTC. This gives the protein CASSVLSRLEQYF.

CDR3 residues: CATRRYGTDNSPLHF. The CDR3 DNA is TGTGCCACCAGGCGATACGGGACAGACAATTCACCCCTCCACTTT. The chain recombines TRBV15 with TRBJ1-6, with TRBD1 identical over 7 bases. Germline-derived CDR1 and CDR2 are LNHNV and YYDKDF (reference sequence). V shed 6 bases, J shed 7 bases, and the junction held 9 bases outside the gene matches. This CDR3 is built from 15 residues.

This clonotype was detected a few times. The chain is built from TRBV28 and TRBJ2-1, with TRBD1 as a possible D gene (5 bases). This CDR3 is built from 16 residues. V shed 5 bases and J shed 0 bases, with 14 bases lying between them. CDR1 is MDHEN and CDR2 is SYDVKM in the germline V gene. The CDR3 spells CASSRPSQGSYNEQFF. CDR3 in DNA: TGTGCCAGCAGTCGCCCCTCTCAGGGCTCCTACAATGAGCAGTTCTTC.

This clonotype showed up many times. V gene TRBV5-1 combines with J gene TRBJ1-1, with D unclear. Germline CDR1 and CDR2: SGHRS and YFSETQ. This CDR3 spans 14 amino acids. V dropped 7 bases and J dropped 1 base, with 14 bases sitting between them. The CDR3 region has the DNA TGCGCCAGCGGGGTAACACATTCGAACACTGAAGCTTTCTTT. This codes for CASGVTHSNTEAFF.

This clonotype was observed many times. The CDR3 nucleotides read TGTGCCAGCAGCTTAGACAGCCAGTTCACTGAAGCTTTCTTT. It codes for CASSLDSQFTEAFF. The chain employs TRBV7-2 and TRBJ1-1; D not certain. V lost 1 base and J 4 bases, leaving 10 bases between the germline ends. The germline gives CDR1 SGHTA, CDR2 FQGNSA. This CDR3 has 14 amino acids.

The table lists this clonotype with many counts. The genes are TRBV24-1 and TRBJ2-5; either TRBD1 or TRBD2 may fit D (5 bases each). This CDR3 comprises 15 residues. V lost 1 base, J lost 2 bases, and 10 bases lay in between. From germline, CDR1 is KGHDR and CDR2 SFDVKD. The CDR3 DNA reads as TGTGCCACCAGTGATTTCGGGGCAGGACAAGAGACCCAGTACTTC. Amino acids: CATSDFGAGQETQYF.

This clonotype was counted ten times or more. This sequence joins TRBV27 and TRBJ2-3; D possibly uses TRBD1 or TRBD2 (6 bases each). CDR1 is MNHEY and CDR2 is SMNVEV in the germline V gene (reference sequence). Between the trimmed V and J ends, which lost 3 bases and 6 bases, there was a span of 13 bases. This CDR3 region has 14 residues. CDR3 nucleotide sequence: TGTGCCAGCAGTTTGGGGGGCCCAAACGATACGCAGTATTTT. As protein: CASSLGGPNDTQYF.

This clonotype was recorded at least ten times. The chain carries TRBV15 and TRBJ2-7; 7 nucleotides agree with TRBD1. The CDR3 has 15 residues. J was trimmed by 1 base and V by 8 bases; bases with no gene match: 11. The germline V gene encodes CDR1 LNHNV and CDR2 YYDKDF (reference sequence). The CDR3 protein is CATSPGGSLSYEQYF. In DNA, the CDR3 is TGTGCCACCTCCCCAGGGGGTTCGTTGTCCTACGAGCAGTACTTC.

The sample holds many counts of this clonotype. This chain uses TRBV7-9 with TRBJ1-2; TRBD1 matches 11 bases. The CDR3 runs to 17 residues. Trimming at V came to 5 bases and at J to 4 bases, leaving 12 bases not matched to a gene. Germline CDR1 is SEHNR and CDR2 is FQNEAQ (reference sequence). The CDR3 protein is CASSEGPDRGLIYGYTF. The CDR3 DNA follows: TGTGCCAGCAGCGAGGGCCCGGACAGGGGGCTTATCTATGGCTACACCTTC. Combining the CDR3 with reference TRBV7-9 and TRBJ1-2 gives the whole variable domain DTGVSQNPRHKITKRGQNVTFRCDPISEHNRLYWYRQTLGQGPEFLTYFQNEAQLEKSRLLSDRFSAERPKGSFSTLEIQRTEQGDSAMYLCASSEGPDRGLIYGYTFGSGTRLTVV.

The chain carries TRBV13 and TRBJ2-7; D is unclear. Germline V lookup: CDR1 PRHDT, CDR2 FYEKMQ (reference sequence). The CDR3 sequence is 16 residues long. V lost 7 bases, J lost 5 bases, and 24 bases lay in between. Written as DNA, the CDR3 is TGTGCCAGCAACAGCATACACCCATGGGTAAATGACGAGCAGTACTTC. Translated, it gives CASNSIHPWVNDEQYF.

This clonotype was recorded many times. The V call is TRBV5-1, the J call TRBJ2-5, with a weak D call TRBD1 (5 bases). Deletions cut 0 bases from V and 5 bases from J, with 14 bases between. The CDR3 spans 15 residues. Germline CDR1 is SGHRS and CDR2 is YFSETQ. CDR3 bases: TGCGCCAGCAGCTTGGCCCAGGGCGGCGGCGAGACCCAGTACTTC. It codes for CASSLAQGGGETQYF.

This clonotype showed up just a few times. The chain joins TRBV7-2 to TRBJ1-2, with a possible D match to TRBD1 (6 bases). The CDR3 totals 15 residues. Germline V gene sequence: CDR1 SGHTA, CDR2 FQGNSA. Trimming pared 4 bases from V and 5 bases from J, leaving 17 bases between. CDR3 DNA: TGTGCCAGCAGCTCGATTGGACGACAGGCTTATGGCTACACCTTC. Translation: CASSSIGRQAYGYTF.

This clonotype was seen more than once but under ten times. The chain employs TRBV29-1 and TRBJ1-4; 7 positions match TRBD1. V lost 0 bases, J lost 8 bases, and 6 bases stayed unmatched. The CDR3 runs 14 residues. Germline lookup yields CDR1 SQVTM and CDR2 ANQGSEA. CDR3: CSVEDGRGGEKLFF. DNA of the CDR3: TGCAGCGTTGAAGATGGCAGGGGGGGAGAAAAACTGTTTTTT. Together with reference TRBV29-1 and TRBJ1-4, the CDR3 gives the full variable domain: SAVISQKPSRDICQRGTSLTIQCQVDSQVTMMFWYRQQPGQSLTLIATANQGSEATYESGFVIDKFPISRPNLTFSTLTVSNMSPEDSSIYLCSVEDGRGGEKLFFGSGTQLSVL.